The next 23 T cell receptor beta chains were all read from a single sample in a study of glioma-infiltrating T cells. Using RNA template, CDR3s of TCR alpha and beta were amplified with iRepertoire arm-PCR. TCRdb itself ran the multiplex PCR reads through MiXCR, one entry per CDR3 protein. In the table there are more than 95,000 distinct CDR3 sequences, about 23% of which are singletons. Sequences were obtained from glioma tissue, nonneoplastic brain tissue, or PBMCs (not recorded which). The receptors come from a human donor with low-grade glioma or glioblastoma, undergoing nonglioma brain surgery, or in good health (not recorded which).

This clonotype was observed many times. In DNA form, the CDR3 reads TGTGCCAGCAGTCCAGACTGGGGGCGCACAGATACGCAGTATTTT. This gives the protein CASSPDWGRTDTQYF. The V gene is TRBV6-1, the J gene TRBJ2-3; TRBD1 might be the D (6 bases). Per germline, CDR1 MNHNS and CDR2 SASEGT. Trimming removed 5 bases at V and 1 base at J, with 13 bases between. The CDR3 extends over 15 amino acids.

In its sample, this clonotype was seen many times. The V gene is TRBV20-1, the J gene TRBJ1-6; D perhaps matches TRBD1 (5 bases). The CDR3 has 15 amino acids. The V gene lost 0 bases and the J gene lost 10 bases, with 16 bases spanning the gap. Germline V lookup: CDR1 DFQATT, CDR2 SNEGSKA (reference sequence). As DNA, the CDR3 is TGCAGTGCTAGAGACGAGGGGCTCCGGAAATCACCCCTCCACTTT. It translates to CSARDEGLRKSPLHF.

The table lists this clonotype with many counts. The V and J genes are TRBV28 and TRBJ2-1, with D tentatively TRBD1 (6 bases). CDR3 length: 15 residues. From germline, CDR1 is MDHEN and CDR2 SYDVKM. Between the trimmed V and J ends, which lost 5 bases and 1 base, there was a span of 12 bases. The CDR3 is CASSNRVGSYNEQFF. DNA of the CDR3: TGTGCCAGCAGTAACAGGGTAGGATCCTACAATGAGCAGTTCTTC.

The count of this clonotype is one. The gene calls are TRBV5-5 and TRBJ2-1; no clear D. Germline CDR1 SGHKS, CDR2 YYEKEE (reference sequence). There are 16 residues in the CDR3. Trimming removed 10 bases from V and 12 bases from J, with 32 bases in between. The CDR3 DNA follows: TGTGCCCGCCGCTGGCGCCGGGCGTTGGGCTCCCCTGCGCAGTTCTTC. It specifies CARRWRRALGSPAQFF. Looking up the rest from reference TRBV5-5 and TRBJ2-1 gives the full variable domain: DAGVTQSPTHLIKTRGQQVTLRCSPISGHKSVSWYQQVLGQGPQFIFQYYEKEERGRGNFPDRFSARQFPNYSSELNVNALLLGDSALYLCARRWRRALGSPAQFFGPGTRLTVL.

This clonotype was seen ten or more times. This chain joins TRBV13 and TRBJ2-1; D unclear. V lost 2 bases to trimming and J lost 5 bases, with 7 bases between them. This CDR3 is 13 amino acids long. Germline V gives CDR1 PRHDT, CDR2 FYEKMQ (reference sequence). The CDR3 region is CASSLLVHNEQFF. The CDR3 bases are TGTGCCAGCAGCTTATTGGTACACAATGAGCAGTTCTTC.

There are many counts of this clonotype. The J gene is TRBJ2-1, the V gene TRBV20-1; TRBD2 matches 10 bases. CDR1 and CDR2 from the germline V gene are DFQATT and SNEGSKA (reference sequence). Trimming took 1 base from V and 3 from J; bases not matched to a gene: 9. CDR3 length equals 17 residues. The CDR3 region has the DNA TGCAGTGCTAGAGGGGGTAGCGGGAGGTGGTACTACAATGAGCAGTTCTTC. It codes for CSARGGSGRWYYNEQFF.

For this clonotype: This may arise from a read error, as a much more abundant clone is one base away. V gene TRBV6-1 combines with J gene TRBJ2-3; D not resolved. The DNA end lines up better with TRBJ1-5; the J call may be wrong. The CDR3 consists of 15 residues. Germline CDR1 is MNHNS and CDR2 is SASEGT. CDR3 amino acids: CASSRQEARTDTQHF. The CDR3 DNA reads as TGTGCCAGCAGTCGCCAGGAGGCCCGCACAGATACGCAGCATTTT.

This clonotype was counted ten times or more. This chain connects TRBV19 to TRBJ2-3; perhaps TRBD1 as D (5 bases). V was shortened by 5 bases and J by 3 bases, with 12 bases between the two germline ends. The germline CDR1 and CDR2 sequences are LNHDA and SQIVND (reference sequence). CDR3 length: 14 amino acids. The CDR3 sequence: CASSVTVNTDTQYF. DNA of the CDR3: TGTGCCAGTAGTGTGACAGTAAATACAGATACGCAGTATTTT. Combining the CDR3 with reference TRBV19 and TRBJ2-3 gives the whole variable domain DGGITQSPKYLFRKEGQNVTLSCEQNLNHDAMYWYRQDPGQGLRLIYYSQIVNDFQKGDIAEGYSVSREKKESFPLTVTSAQKNPTAFYLCASSVTVNTDTQYFGPGTRLTVL.

This clonotype was seen ten or more times. This sequence joins TRBV4-1 and TRBJ2-5; D not certain. V lost 1 base to trimming and J lost 2 bases, with 11 bases between them. Germline CDR1 reads MGHRA; CDR2 reads YSYEKL. This CDR3 region has 15 residues. CDR3 region: CASSQAGRLQETQYF. The CDR3 DNA sequence: TGCGCCAGCAGCCAAGCCGGGCGCCTTCAAGAGACCCAGTACTTC.

As to this clonotype: The junction differs from germline at one of its ends, possibly a read error. This chain connects TRBV19 to TRBJ1-6; D remains unclear. This CDR3 is 13 amino acids long. CDR1 LNHDA and CDR2 SQIVND come from the germline V gene (reference sequence). Written as DNA, the CDR3 is TGTGCCAGTAGTATACCGGGTGATTCACCCCTCCAATTT. Amino acids: CASSIPGDSPLQF.

This clonotype appeared a few times. A much larger clone differs by one base, so this may be a read error. The chain couples TRBV7-2 to TRBJ1-1, with D tentatively TRBD1 (6 bases). V lost 7 bases to trimming and J lost 1 base, with 13 bases between them. The CDR3 sequence is 14 residues long. The germline V gene has CDR1 SGHTA and CDR2 FQGNSA. This chain's CDR3 is CASTYRGPNTEAFF. CDR3 in DNA: TGTGCCAGCACCTACCGGGGGCCGAACACTGAAGCTTTCTTT.

This clonotype showed up many times. Germline and junction disagree at one end, which may indicate a read error. The chain has TRBV28 and TRBJ2-5; 9 bases fit TRBD1. There are 16 residues in the CDR3. The germline CDR1 and CDR2 sequences are MDHEN and SYDVKM. The CDR3 here is CASRHRDRVRFWALNF. The CDR3 DNA sequence: TGTGCCAGCAGACACCGGGACAGGGTTCGGTTCTGGGCTTTGAACTTC.

This clonotype was seen repeatedly, ten times or more. The rearrangement links TRBV30 to TRBJ1-1; TRBD1 might be the D (6 bases). The V end lost 3 bases, the J end lost 0 bases, and 11 bases lay between the germline ends. CDR1 and CDR2 (germline): GTSNPN, SVGIG (reference sequence). This CDR3 is 14 amino acids long. The CDR3 reads CAWRPDRLNTEAFF. In DNA, the CDR3 is TGTGCCTGGAGACCAGACAGGCTGAACACTGAAGCTTTCTTT.

For this clonotype: Germline and junction disagree at one end, which may indicate a read error. The J gene is TRBJ1-4, the V gene TRBV28; 7 nucleotides agree with TRBD1. This CDR3 is built from 16 residues. Germline V CDR1 and CDR2: MDHEN, SYDVKM. This CDR3 reads CACSSDRVQLNEKLSF. The CDR3 DNA reads TGTGCCTGCAGTTCAGACAGGGTCCAATTGAATGAAAAACTGTCTTTT.

This clonotype was seen many times. J is TRBJ2-1 and V is TRBV7-9; D is unclear. Germline loops: CDR1 SEHNR, CDR2 FQNEAQ (reference sequence). This CDR3 contains 13 residues. The germline V and J ends were trimmed by 3 bases and 6 bases, with 9 bases remaining between them. The DNA of the CDR3 is TGTGCCAGCAGCTTCCCCTTTATCAATGAGCAGTTCTTC. Residues: CASSFPFINEQFF.

A remark on this clonotype: The junction departs from germline at one end; a sequencing error may be responsible. The J gene is TRBJ2-1, the V gene TRBV12-3 or TRBV12-4; no firm D call. CDR3 length equals 13 residues. The CDR3 nucleotides read TGTGCCAGCAGTGGATCTAGTATCGGTGAGCAGCTCTTC. It encodes CASSGSSIGEQLF.

This chain connects TRBV3-1 to TRBJ2-7; 9 bases fit TRBD2. V lost 1 base and J lost 5; bases outside the gene matches: 21. Looked up from germline, CDR1 is LGHDT and CDR2 is YNNKEL (reference sequence). This CDR3 spans 20 amino acids. CDR3 in amino acids: CASSQVTLSEIRGRAHEQYF. The CDR3 coding sequence is TGTGCCAGCAGCCAAGTAACCCTGTCTGAGATTCGCGGGAGGGCCCACGAGCAGTACTTC.

This clonotype showed up many times. The chain combines TRBV11-1 with TRBJ2-7; TRBD2 matches at 8 bases. CDR1 and CDR2 from the germline V gene are SGHAT and FQDESV (reference sequence). V lost 5 bases and J lost 9; bases outside the gene matches: 6. This CDR3 has 12 amino acids. The CDR3 DNA reads TGTGCCAGCAGCCGGACTAGCTTCTGGCAGTACTTC. It yields the protein CASSRTSFWQYF.

This clonotype was seen at least ten times. The V gene is TRBV7-9, the J gene TRBJ2-7, with 10 bases aligning to TRBD1. CDR3 length: 16 amino acids. CDR1 and CDR2 from the germline V gene are SEHNR and FQNEAQ (reference sequence). V dropped 2 bases and J dropped 3; count of bases not matched to a gene: 7. The CDR3 protein is CASSLLSGTGVYEQYF. The CDR3 bases are TGTGCCAGCAGCTTATTGTCCGGGACAGGGGTCTACGAGCAGTACTTC.

This clonotype was seen only a few times. The chain joins TRBV7-9 to TRBJ1-1, with D perhaps TRBD1 (6 bases). The germline V gene has CDR1 SEHNR and CDR2 FQNEAQ (reference sequence). The CDR3 is made up of 15 amino acids. V lost 8 bases to trimming and J lost 4 bases, with 20 bases between them. The CDR3 spells CASGIIRGVGTEAFF. The CDR3 region has the DNA TGTGCCAGCGGCATAATCAGGGGAGTGGGCACTGAAGCTTTCTTT. Drawing the rest from reference TRBV7-9 and TRBJ1-1, the complete variable domain is DTGVSQNPRHKITKRGQNVTFRCDPISEHNRLYWYRQTLGQGPEFLTYFQNEAQLEKSRLLSDRFSAERPKGSFSTLEIQRTEQGDSAMYLCASGIIRGVGTEAFFGQGTRLTVV.

There are many counts of this clonotype. This sequence joins TRBV7-2 and TRBJ2-7; 7 bases are shared with TRBD2. After removal of 2 bases from V and 5 bases from J, the junction contained 9 bases not matched to a gene. Looked up from germline, CDR1 is SGHTA and CDR2 is FQGNSA. This CDR3 is 15 amino acids long. The CDR3 protein is CASSLQDLGGDEQYF. The DNA of the CDR3 is TGTGCCAGCAGCTTACAAGATCTGGGGGGGGACGAGCAGTACTTC.

This clonotype was picked up one time. At one end the junction does not follow the germline gene, possibly because of a read error. The chain uses TRBV7-9 and TRBJ2-7, with D uncertain. Germline lookup yields CDR1 SEHNR and CDR2 FQNEAQ (reference sequence). The CDR3 is made up of 11 amino acids. The DNA for the CDR3 is TGTGTCAGCAGCTTTACCTACGAGCAGTACTTC. This codes for CVSSFTYEQYF.

This clonotype was recorded many times. The chain links TRBV20-1 to TRBJ1-1; possibly TRBD1 for D (6 bases). Germline V gene data show CDR1 as DFQATT and CDR2 as SNEGSKA (reference sequence). V dropped 4 bases and J dropped 2 bases, with 11 bases sitting between them. This CDR3 comprises 13 residues. CDR3 residues: CSANRQDNTEAFF. In DNA, the CDR3 is TGCAGTGCTAATCGACAGGATAACACTGAAGCTTTCTTT.